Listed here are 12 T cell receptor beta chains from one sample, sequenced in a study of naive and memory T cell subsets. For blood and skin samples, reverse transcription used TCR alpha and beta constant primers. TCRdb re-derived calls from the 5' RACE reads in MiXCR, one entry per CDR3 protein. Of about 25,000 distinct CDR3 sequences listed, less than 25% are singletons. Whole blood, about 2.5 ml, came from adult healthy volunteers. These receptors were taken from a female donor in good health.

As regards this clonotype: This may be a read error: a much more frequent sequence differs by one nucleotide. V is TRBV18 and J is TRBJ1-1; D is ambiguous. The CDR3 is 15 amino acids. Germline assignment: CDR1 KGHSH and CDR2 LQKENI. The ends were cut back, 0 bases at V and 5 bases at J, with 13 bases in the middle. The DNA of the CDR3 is TGTGCCAGCTCACCACCGGGTTCAAAGGCGACTGAAGCTTTCTTT. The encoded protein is CASSPPGSKATEAFF.

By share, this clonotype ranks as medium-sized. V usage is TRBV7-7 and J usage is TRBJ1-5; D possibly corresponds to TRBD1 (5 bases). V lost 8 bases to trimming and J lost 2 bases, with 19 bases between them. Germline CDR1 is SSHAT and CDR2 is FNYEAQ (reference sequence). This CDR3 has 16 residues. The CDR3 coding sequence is TGTGCCAGCCCCGCTTTAGGGCGAGGGGGCAATCAGCCCCAGCATTTT. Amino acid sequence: CASPALGRGGNQPQHF.

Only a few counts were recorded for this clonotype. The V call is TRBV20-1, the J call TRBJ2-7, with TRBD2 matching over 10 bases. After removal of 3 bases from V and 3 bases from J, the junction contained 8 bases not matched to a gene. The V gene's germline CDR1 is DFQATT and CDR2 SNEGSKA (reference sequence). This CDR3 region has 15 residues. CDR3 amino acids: CSASRPSGGDYEQYF. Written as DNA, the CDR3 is TGCAGTGCTAGCCGGCCTAGCGGGGGTGACTACGAGCAGTACTTC.

The DNA of the CDR3 is TGCAGTGCCAGCAGGGTTGCCTACGAGCAGTACTTC. Residues: CSASRVAYEQYF. This sequence joins TRBV20-1 and TRBJ2-7; the D gene is possibly TRBD1 (5 bases). The CDR3 totals 12 residues. The germline V gene encodes CDR1 DFQATT and CDR2 SNEGSKA (reference sequence). Between the trimmed V and J ends, which lost 6 bases and 2 bases, there was a span of 11 bases.

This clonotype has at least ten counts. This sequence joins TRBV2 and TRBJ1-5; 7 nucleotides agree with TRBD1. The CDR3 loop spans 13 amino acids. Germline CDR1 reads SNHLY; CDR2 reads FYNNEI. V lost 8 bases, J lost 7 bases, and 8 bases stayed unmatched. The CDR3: CASGPGGVQPQHF. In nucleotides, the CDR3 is TGTGCCAGCGGGCCAGGGGGAGTCCAGCCCCAGCATTTT.

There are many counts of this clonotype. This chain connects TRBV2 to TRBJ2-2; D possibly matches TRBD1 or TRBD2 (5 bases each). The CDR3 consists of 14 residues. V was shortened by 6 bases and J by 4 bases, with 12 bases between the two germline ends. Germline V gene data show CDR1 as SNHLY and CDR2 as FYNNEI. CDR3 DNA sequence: TGTGCCAGCAGCTTGAGGGGCGTCACCGGGGAGCTGTTTTTT. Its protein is CASSLRGVTGELFF.

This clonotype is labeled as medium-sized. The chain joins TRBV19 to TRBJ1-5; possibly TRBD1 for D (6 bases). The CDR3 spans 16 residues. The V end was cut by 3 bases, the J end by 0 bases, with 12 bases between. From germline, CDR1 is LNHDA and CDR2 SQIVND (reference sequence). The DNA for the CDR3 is TGTGCCAGTAGTATCCGACAGGACATTAGCAATCAGCCCCAGCATTTT. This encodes CASSIRQDISNQPQHF.

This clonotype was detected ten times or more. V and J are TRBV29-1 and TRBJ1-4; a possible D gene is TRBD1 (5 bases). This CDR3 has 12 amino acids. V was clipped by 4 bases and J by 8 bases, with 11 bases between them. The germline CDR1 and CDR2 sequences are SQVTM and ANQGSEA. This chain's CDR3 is CSVATQAEKLFF. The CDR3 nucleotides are TGCAGCGTTGCGACACAGGCGGAAAAACTGTTTTTT.

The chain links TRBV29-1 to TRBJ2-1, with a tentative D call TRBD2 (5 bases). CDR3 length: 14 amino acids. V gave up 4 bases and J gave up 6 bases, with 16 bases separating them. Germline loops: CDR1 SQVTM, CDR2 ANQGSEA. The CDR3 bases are TGCAGCGTTGCGTCTGGAGCAGCGGTCAATGAGCAGTTCTTC. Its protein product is CSVASGAAVNEQFF.

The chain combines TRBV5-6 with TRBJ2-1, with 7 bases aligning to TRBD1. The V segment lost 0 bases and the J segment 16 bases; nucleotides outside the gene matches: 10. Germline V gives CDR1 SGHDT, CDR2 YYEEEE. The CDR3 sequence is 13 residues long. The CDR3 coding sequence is TGTGCCAGCAGCTTGGTCTCTGACAGGGAATCCTTCTTC. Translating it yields CASSLVSDRESFF. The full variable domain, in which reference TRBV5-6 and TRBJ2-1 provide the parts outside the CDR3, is DAGVTQSPTHLIKTRGQQVTLRCSPKSGHDTVSWYQQALGQGPQFIFQYYEEEERQRGNFPDRFSGHQFPNYSSELNVNALLLGDSALYLCASSLVSDRESFFGPGTRLTVL.

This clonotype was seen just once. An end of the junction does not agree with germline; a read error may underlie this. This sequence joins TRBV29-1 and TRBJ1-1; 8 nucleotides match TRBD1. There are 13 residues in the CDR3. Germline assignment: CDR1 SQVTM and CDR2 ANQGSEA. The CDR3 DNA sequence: TGCAGCGTGAGACAGGGGAGGAACACTGAAGTTTTCTTT. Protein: CSVRQGRNTEVFF.

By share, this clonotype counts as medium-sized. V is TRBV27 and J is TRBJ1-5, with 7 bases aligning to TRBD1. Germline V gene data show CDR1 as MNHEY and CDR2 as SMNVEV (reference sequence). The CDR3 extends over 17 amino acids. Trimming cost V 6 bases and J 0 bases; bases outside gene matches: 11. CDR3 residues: CASREGQSDYSNQPQHF. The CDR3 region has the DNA TGTGCCAGCAGAGAGGGACAGAGCGATTATAGCAATCAGCCCCAGCATTTT.